Here is one TCR beta chain with its context. This entry belongs to a study of T cells in Graves' hyperthyroidism and ophthalmopathy. Germline CDR1 and CDR2: MNHEY and SVGEGT. The CDR3 consists of 14 residues. There were TCR beta CDR3 regions amplified from RNA transcripts. HTBI primers drove first-round RT-PCR of the TCR CDR3. TCRdb re-derived calls from the multiplex PCR reads in MiXCR, one entry per CDR3 protein. The sample consists of 250,000 to 300,000 distinct CDR3 sequences, around 20% of them appearing once. Sequences were obtained from blood. The TCR was taken from a man between 50 and 59 years old with Graves' ophthalmopathy. The gene calls are TRBV6-2 or TRBV6-3 and TRBJ2-3, with D perhaps TRBD1 (6 bases). Near its end, the DNA agrees better with TRBJ1-5, so the J call may be wrong. The CDR3 DNA reads as TGTGCCAGCAGACGACCCGGGGGCACCGATACGCAGCATTTT. Translation: CASRRPGGTDTQHF.